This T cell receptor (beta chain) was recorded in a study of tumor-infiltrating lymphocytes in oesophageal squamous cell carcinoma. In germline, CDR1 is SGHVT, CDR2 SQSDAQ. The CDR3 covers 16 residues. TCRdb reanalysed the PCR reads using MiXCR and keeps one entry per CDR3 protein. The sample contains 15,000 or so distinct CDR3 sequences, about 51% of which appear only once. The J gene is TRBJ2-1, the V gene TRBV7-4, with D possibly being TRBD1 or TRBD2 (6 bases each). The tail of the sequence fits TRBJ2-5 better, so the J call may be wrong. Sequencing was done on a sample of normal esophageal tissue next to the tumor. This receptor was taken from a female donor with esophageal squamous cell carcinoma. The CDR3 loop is CASSWGRGGLQETQYF. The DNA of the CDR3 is TGTGCCAGCAGCTGGGGGCGTGGGGGGCTACAGGAGACCCAGTACTTC.